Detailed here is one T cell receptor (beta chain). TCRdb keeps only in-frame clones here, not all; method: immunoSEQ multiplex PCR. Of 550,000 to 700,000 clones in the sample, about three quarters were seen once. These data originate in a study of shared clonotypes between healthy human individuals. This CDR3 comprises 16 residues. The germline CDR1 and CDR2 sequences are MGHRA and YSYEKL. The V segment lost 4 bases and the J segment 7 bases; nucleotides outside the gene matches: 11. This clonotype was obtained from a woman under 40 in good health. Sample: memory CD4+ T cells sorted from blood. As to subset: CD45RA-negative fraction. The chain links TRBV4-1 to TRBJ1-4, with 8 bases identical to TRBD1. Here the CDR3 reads CASSRQPQGAVEKLFF. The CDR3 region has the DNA TGCGCCAGCAGCCGCCAACCCCAGGGGGCGGTTGAAAAACTGTTTTTT.